This T cell receptor (beta chain) comes out of a study of graft-versus-host responses after intestinal transplantation. Study overall: Recipients got multivisceral, liver-intestinal, or isolated intestinal transplants. Broader study findings: Allograft clonal ratios (graft-versus-host to host-versus-graft) were high in patients who had graft-donor T cell macrochimerism. GvH clonotypes were identified within recipient marrow, with a subset emerging first in ileum or blood.

Measured with immunoSEQ multiplex PCR; TCRdb has only the in-frame clones, and not every one. Of about 70,000 clones in the sample, around 91% are singletons; the top ten hold roughly 3.9%. CDR1 is MNHNY, CDR2 SVGAGI, per germline (reference sequence). Trimming shortened V by 0 bases and J by 2 bases, and 14 bases separated the two germline ends. The CDR3 covers 16 residues. Remarks on this clone: Its antigen is not identified.

The source was unstimulated CD8+ T cells sorted from spleen or lymph node cells, collected before transplant. The TCR was taken from a human donor who was the organ donor for an intestinal transplant. The chain uses TRBV6-6 and TRBJ2-7; maybe TRBD1 (6 bases). CDR3: CASSYSTGSPPYEQYV. CDR3 in DNA: TGTGCCAGCAGTTACTCGACAGGTAGTCCACCCTACGAGCAGTACGTC.